This T cell receptor beta chain emerged from a study of blood T cell repertoires in COVID-19. Sequencing used immunoSEQ multiplex PCR; TCRdb keeps in-frame clones, though not all of them. This sample has under 150,000 clones; around 82% occur once, and the top ten carry 3.5% to 4.5%. CDR1 WNHNN and CDR2 SYGVQD come from the germline V gene (reference sequence). J was trimmed by 0 bases and V by 0 bases; bases with no gene match: 1. The CDR3 has 16 amino acids. The receptor was isolated from a woman aged 55-69 years with acute or convalescent COVID-19. The chain employs TRBV10-1 and TRBJ2-3; 9 bases are a match to TRBD1. Sequencing was performed on peripheral blood. CDR3 residues: CASSESGTGSTDTQYF. CDR3 coding DNA: TGCGCCAGCAGTGAGTCCGGGACAGGGAGCACAGATACGCAGTATTTT.